This T cell receptor (beta chain) came from a study of cytomegalovirus exposure and HLA in healthy donors. The CDR3 is made up of 14 amino acids. Germline values: CDR1 LGHNA, CDR2 YNFKEQ. V lost 0 bases, J lost 6 bases, and 11 bases lay in between. This clone has only a few counts. Its antigen is not known. The PCR contained 60 Vbeta and 13 Jbeta primers. Authors' data handling: About 11 million of 65 million to 95 million unique TCR beta chains were shared, per a later count. Clones were read by immunoSEQ multiplex PCR, and TCRdb kept only the in-frame ones, dropping some. That table furnishes V, J and clone size, whereas the DNA furnished D and trimming. The sample includes 200,000 to 250,000 clones, 77% of them seen just once. The study, taken as a whole, reports: Three chains linked to CMV were shown in vitro to be specific for CMV antigens.

The specimen sequenced was PBMCs. This receptor was taken from a woman in her sixties in good health and CMV-seropositive. The chain links TRBV4-2 to TRBJ1-1, with TRBD1 as a possible D gene (5 bases). CDR3 DNA sequence: TGTGCCAGCAGCCAAGAGCGGGGGGGGGCTGAAGCTTTCTTT. As protein: CASSQERGGAEAFF.